What follows are 25 T cell receptor beta chains derived from one specimen sequenced in a study of CD8 T cells in ankylosing spondylitis. These receptors lack a known antigen. TCRdb re-derived calls from the 5' RACE reads in MiXCR, one entry per CDR3 protein. Here the sample spans more than 500,000 distinct CDR3 sequences, less than 6% being singletons. Study-wide results and caveats: A TCR beta motif made of 7 to 9 highly homologous variants seemed typical of ankylosing spondylitis blood.

The sequenced material came from blood, either unsorted or a sorted T cell fraction (not recorded which). Receptors were obtained from a male donor with ankylosing spondylitis.

This clonotype appeared many times. The chain is built from TRBV4-3 and TRBJ2-7, with TRBD2 identical over 8 bases. The CDR3 contains 18 residues. The ends lost 3 bases at V and 4 bases at J; junction bases unmatched: 17. Germline V gene sequence: CDR1 LGHNA, CDR2 YSLEER. The CDR3 DNA follows: TGCGCCAGCAGCCAGTCTCTCGGGTTGGCGGGAGGTTTGTACGAGCAGTACTTC. Translating gives CASSQSLGLAGGLYEQYF.

This clonotype was seen a handful of times. V and J are TRBV5-1 and TRBJ2-7; TRBD2 matches 9 bases. Germline CDR1 is SGHRS and CDR2 is YFSETQ. After removal of 1 base from V and 5 bases from J, the junction contained 4 bases not matched to a gene. The CDR3 contains 14 residues. The CDR3 protein is CASSLISSGDEQYF. The CDR3 DNA reads as TGCGCCAGCAGCTTGATCTCTAGCGGGGACGAGCAGTACTTC.

This clonotype has ten or more counts. CDR3 bases: TGCGCCAGCAGCCCGCACATGAACACCGGGGAGCTGTTTTTT. Protein sequence: CASSPHMNTGELFF. The chain uses TRBV4-3 and TRBJ2-2; D gene unclear. CDR3 length equals 14 residues. Germline CDR1 and CDR2: LGHNA and YSLEER. The germline V and J ends were trimmed by 4 bases and 1 base, with 7 bases remaining between them.

Many counts were recorded for this clonotype. The chain combines TRBV7-9 with TRBJ2-7; 9 bases are a match to TRBD2. Germline CDR1 reads SEHNR; CDR2 reads FQNEAQ (reference sequence). V dropped 4 bases and J dropped 7; count of bases not matched to a gene: 8. The length of the CDR3 is 14 residues. The CDR3 region is CASSYIAGVFEQYF. The CDR3 nucleotides are TGTGCCAGCAGCTATATAGCGGGAGTGTTTGAGCAGTACTTC.

This clonotype has a count of ten or more. The rearrangement links TRBV29-1 to TRBJ2-1; no clear D gene. Trimming stripped 5 bases from V and 4 bases from J, with 12 bases between. The CDR3 is 13 residues long. The germline CDR1 and CDR2 sequences are SQVTM and ANQGSEA. For the CDR3, the DNA is TGCAGCGTTTCTCCCGCGAGTTACAATGAGCAGTTCTTC. Amino acid sequence: CSVSPASYNEQFF.

This clonotype came up many times. CDR3 sequence reads: CASSYGQGFGDIQYF. CDR3 DNA sequence: TGCGCCAGCAGCTACGGACAGGGGTTCGGGGACATTCAGTACTTC. This chain uses TRBV5-1 with TRBJ2-4, with 9 bases identical to TRBD1. The V gene's germline CDR1 is SGHRS and CDR2 YFSETQ. This CDR3 is built from 15 residues. With 3 bases clipped from V and 8 bases from J, the junction kept 9 bases outside the gene matches.

This sequence joins TRBV18 and TRBJ2-2; weak D call: TRBD2 (6 bases). The CDR3 is 13 residues long. Germline CDR1 is KGHSH and CDR2 is LQKENI. V lost 8 bases, J lost 6 bases, and 13 bases lay in between. CDR3 protein: CASKPRRAGELFF. The CDR3 DNA reads as TGTGCCAGCAAACCAAGGAGGGCCGGGGAGCTGTTTTTT.

This clonotype was counted many times. The chain has TRBV19 and TRBJ1-2; 7 bases are shared with TRBD1. Germline V gene sequence: CDR1 LNHDA, CDR2 SQIVND (reference sequence). There are 15 residues in the CDR3. The junction had 8 bases not matched to a gene; V was cut back by 7 bases and J by 0 bases. CDR3 in DNA: TGTGCCAGTAAGGACCCGGGACAGTCTAACTATGGCTACACCTTC. Amino acids: CASKDPGQSNYGYTF.

This clonotype appeared many times. This chain connects TRBV20-1 to TRBJ2-7; D unclear. V lost 2 bases and J lost 7, with 12 bases in between. The CDR3 sequence is 12 residues long. The V gene's germline CDR1 is DFQATT and CDR2 SNEGSKA (reference sequence). The CDR3 DNA reads TGCAGTGCTAGAAACGGCGCGACAGAGCAGTACTTC. This translates into CSARNGATEQYF.

This clonotype came up many times. This sequence joins TRBV12-3 or TRBV12-4 and TRBJ2-7, with D perhaps being TRBD1 or TRBD2 (5 bases each). The CDR3 consists of 14 residues. V was clipped by 1 base and J by 3 bases, with 10 bases between them. CDR3 sequence (DNA): TGTGCCAGCAGTTTAGAACTGAGGGGCTACGAGCAGTACTTC. Protein sequence: CASSLELRGYEQYF.

In its sample, this clonotype was seen many times. The chain employs TRBV9 and TRBJ2-7, with D unclear. The CDR3 totals 14 residues. V lost 0 bases to trimming and J lost 4 bases, with 11 bases between them. CDR1 and CDR2 from the germline V gene are SGDLS and YYNGEE. The CDR3 sequence: CASSVDALGYEQYF. The CDR3, as DNA: TGTGCCAGCAGCGTAGACGCCTTAGGATACGAGCAGTACTTC. Using reference TRBV9 and TRBJ2-7 for the parts outside the CDR3, the full variable domain is DSGVTQTPKHLITATGQRVTLRCSPRSGDLSVYWYQQSLDQGLQFLIQYYNGEERAKGNILERFSAQQFPDLHSELNLSSLELGDSALYFCASSVDALGYEQYFGPGTRLTVT.

This clonotype was seen repeatedly, ten times or more. The chain joins TRBV20-1 to TRBJ2-3, with 11 positions matching TRBD1. The V gene end was trimmed by 3 bases and the J gene end by 9 bases; junction bases not matched to a gene: 11. The CDR3 consists of 15 residues. Per the germline V gene, CDR1 is DFQATT and CDR2 is SNEGSKA (reference sequence). The CDR3 spells CSASRDRGVVLTQYF. The CDR3 nucleotides read TGCAGTGCTAGCAGGGACAGGGGGGTTGTGTTGACGCAGTATTTT.

This clonotype was detected many times. This chain links TRBV7-2 with TRBJ2-7, with D tentatively TRBD1 or TRBD2 (5 bases each). Germline V gene lookup returns CDR1 SGHTA and CDR2 FQGNSA. This CDR3 has 15 residues. V was shortened by 9 bases and J by 0 bases, with 18 bases between the two germline ends. CDR3: CARSSGTHYSYEQYF. The CDR3 DNA follows: TGTGCCAGAAGTTCCGGGACGCACTACTCCTACGAGCAGTACTTC.

This clonotype was counted at least ten times. The CDR3 is CAWSVAQNQPQHF. CDR3 in DNA: TGTGCCTGGAGTGTAGCACAGAATCAGCCCCAGCATTTT. V is TRBV30 and J is TRBJ1-5; D gene unclear. The CDR3 extends over 13 amino acids. In germline, CDR1 is GTSNPN, CDR2 SVGIG (reference sequence). Trimming removed 0 bases from V and 4 bases from J, with 7 bases in between.

The sample holds many counts of this clonotype. V usage is TRBV19 and J usage is TRBJ2-2; maybe TRBD1 (6 bases). This CDR3 contains 15 residues. V was cut by 5 bases and J by 6 bases, with 16 bases left in between. Per the germline V gene, CDR1 is LNHDA and CDR2 is SQIVND (reference sequence). CDR3 residues: CASSAQGWDAGELFF. CDR3 in DNA: TGTGCCAGTAGTGCACAGGGTTGGGACGCCGGGGAGCTGTTTTTT.

V is TRBV7-9 and J is TRBJ2-1; TRBD2 aligns across 7 bases. This CDR3 is built from 16 residues. J gave up 7 bases and V 4 bases, and 13 bases lay outside the gene matches. The germline CDR1 and CDR2 sequences are SEHNR and FQNEAQ (reference sequence). The CDR3: CASSYGTGRDRNEQFF. In DNA, the CDR3 is TGTGCCAGCAGCTACGGGACGGGGAGGGATAGGAATGAGCAGTTCTTC.

This clonotype was observed a few times. V is TRBV20-1 and J is TRBJ2-5, with 9 bases identical to TRBD2. The trim removed 5 bases at V and 9 bases at J, leaving 16 bases unmatched. This CDR3 has 15 amino acids. Germline values: CDR1 DFQATT, CDR2 SNEGSKA (reference sequence). Here the CDR3 DNA reads TGCAGTGCTCCCCTTAGCGGGGGCCCGGGTACGGCCCAGTACTTC. Translated: CSAPLSGGPGTAQYF.

Ten or more counts support this clonotype. The rearrangement links TRBV7-8 to TRBJ2-7; TRBD1 matches 8 bases. The CDR3 extends over 15 amino acids. Germline V gene data show CDR1 as SGHVS and CDR2 as FQNEAQ. Losses at the gene ends were 0 bases for V and 0 bases for J; bases not matched to a gene: 1. This CDR3 reads CASSLAQGASYEQYF. The CDR3 bases are TGTGCCAGCAGCTTAGCCCAGGGGGCCTCCTACGAGCAGTACTTC.

This clonotype showed up just a few times. This rearrangement joins TRBV7-2 to TRBJ1-6; 9 nucleotides align to TRBD1. The CDR3 consists of 15 residues. CDR1 SGHTA and CDR2 FQGNSA come from the germline V gene. V gave up 4 bases and J gave up 7 bases; unmatched junction bases: 5. The CDR3 DNA sequence: TGTGCCAGCAGCTCGGGGACAGGGTACAATTCACCCCTCCACTTT. Translating gives CASSSGTGYNSPLHF.

This clonotype was recorded at least ten times. The chain employs TRBV5-1 and TRBJ2-7; tentative D call: TRBD1 (6 bases). Trimming took 0 bases from V and 5 from J, leaving 15 bases between them. The CDR3 covers 15 residues. Germline values: CDR1 SGHRS, CDR2 YFSETQ. CDR3 coding DNA: TGCGCCAGCAGCTTGGAGACAGGCCGATCTGACGAGCAGTACTTC. It specifies CASSLETGRSDEQYF.

This clonotype appeared many times. The chain employs TRBV6-2 or TRBV6-3 and TRBJ2-1; TRBD2 is a possible D gene (6 bases). The V gene lost 0 bases and the J gene lost 3 bases, with 12 bases spanning the gap. The CDR3 length is 16 residues. Per the germline V gene, CDR1 is MNHEY and CDR2 is SVGEGT. The CDR3 spells CASSYSMGGGYNEQFF. The CDR3 nucleotides are TGTGCCAGCAGTTACTCGATGGGGGGTGGCTACAATGAGCAGTTCTTC.

The table lists this clonotype with a few counts. The CDR3 nucleotides are TGTGCCAGCAGCGGACCGGGACTGAGTAATGAAAAACTGTTTTTT. This gives the protein CASSGPGLSNEKLFF. V and J are TRBV7-9 and TRBJ1-4, with D possibly TRBD1 on 5 matching bases. V shed 5 bases and J shed 4 bases, with 14 bases lying between them. The CDR3 is 15 residues long. Germline V gene data show CDR1 as SEHNR and CDR2 as FQNEAQ (reference sequence).

The table lists this clonotype with a few counts. V usage is TRBV5-4 and J usage is TRBJ2-2; tentatively, D is TRBD1 (7 bases). Germline V gene sequence: CDR1 SGHNT, CDR2 YYREEE (reference sequence). The CDR3 covers 15 residues. Trimming took off 3 bases at V and 4 bases at J, with 13 bases between the two ends. CDR3 sequence (DNA): TGTGCCAGCAGCTCTCCAGGGGGAGGCACCGGGGAGCTGTTTTTT. Its translation is CASSSPGGGTGELFF.

This clonotype was seen at least ten times. The chain recombines TRBV20-1 with TRBJ1-3, with 8 bases matching TRBD1. This CDR3 is 15 amino acids long. Per the germline V gene, CDR1 is DFQATT and CDR2 is SNEGSKA (reference sequence). After removal of 4 bases from V and 0 bases from J, the junction contained 5 bases not matched to a gene. The CDR3 DNA reads TGCAGTGCTAAGGGGACAGGCGCCTCTGGAAACACCATATATTTT. It codes for CSAKGTGASGNTIYF.

Only a few counts were recorded for this clonotype. This rearrangement joins TRBV7-9 to TRBJ2-1; D is ambiguous. Germline CDR1 reads SEHNR; CDR2 reads FQNEAQ (reference sequence). This CDR3 is 9 amino acids long. V lost 5 bases, J lost 10 bases, and 3 bases lay in between. The chain's CDR3 is CASSEEQFF. CDR3 DNA sequence: TGTGCCAGCAGCGAAGAGCAGTTCTTC.